The following is a T cell receptor beta chain sequence with its context. This specimen comes from a study of blood T cell repertoires in COVID-19. Study as a whole: From the United States, Italy and Spain came samples of acute and convalescent COVID-19.

V was pared by 8 bases and J by 0 bases, with 4 bases of the junction left unmatched. CDR1 is LNHDA and CDR2 is SQIVND in the germline V gene (reference sequence). The length of the CDR3 is 13 residues. The authors' processing: Estimates of nucleated cell counts were drawn from the amplification of reference gene primers. Sequencing was performed with immunoSEQ multiplex PCR; in TCRdb, only in-frame clones are kept and a portion is missing. V and J calls and clone size are those listed in that table; D and trimming were worked out from the DNA. Found here are fewer than 200,000 clones, about 80% of them singletons; the top ten hold roughly 2%.

The chain has TRBV19 and TRBJ2-7, with 7 bases identical to TRBD1. The TCR sequence derives from a woman older than 75 with acute or convalescent COVID-19. Sequences were obtained from peripheral blood. The DNA of the CDR3 is TGTGCCAGTGGGGACAGAATCTCCTACGAGCAGTACTTC. Amino acids: CASGDRISYEQYF.